One sample yielded the 12 T cell receptor beta chains listed below, sequenced in a study of T cells in women clearing cervical HPV infection. Sequenced by immunoSEQ multiplex PCR; TCRdb stores in-frame clones only, minus some. Its table records approximately 30,000 clones. Specimen: blood buffy coat. The receptors come from a woman between 18 and 75 years old with a cervical HPV16 infection that either progressed to CIN3+ or cleared (not recorded which).

CDR3 DNA (partial): TGCGCCAGCAGCTTAGGACAGGCCGCCAAAAACATT. It encodes CASSLGQAAKNI. The whole CDR3 reads CASSLGQAAKNIQYF. V gene TRBV5-1 combines with J gene TRBJ2-4; 7 positions match TRBD1. The read terminates 3 residues before the CDR3 end, so the remaining end is supplied by the germline J gene. Germline V gives CDR1 SGHRS, CDR2 YFSETQ. This CDR3 has 15 amino acids. V shed 2 bases and J 1 base; nucleotides not matched to a gene: 3.

Notes on this clone: The read ends 3 residues early relative to the CDR3; the germline J gene fills the gap. The rearrangement joins TRBV30 to TRBJ2-5, with 7 bases identical to TRBD2. Germline V gene sequence: CDR1 GTSNPN, CDR2 SVGIG (reference sequence). The CDR3 has 14 amino acids. The ends lost 4 bases at V and 4 bases at J; junction bases unmatched: 9. The sequenced part of the CDR3 DNA is TGTGCCTGGACTCTAGAGGGCGGGAGAGAGACC. This gives the protein CAWTLEGGRET. In full, the CDR3 reads CAWTLEGGRETQYF.

A word on this clone: The read falls 3 residues short of the CDR3 end, and the missing part is taken from the germline J gene. The V gene is TRBV18, the J gene TRBJ1-2; D is unresolved. Germline loops: CDR1 KGHSH, CDR2 LQKENI. The CDR3 is 15 residues long. The sequenced CDR3 bases are TGTGCCAGCTCACTATCGAGCACACGGGGAGATACC. It yields the protein CASSLSSTRGDT. The CDR3 in full is CASSLSSTRGDTYTF.

Points on this clone: The read halts 3 residues ahead of the CDR3 end, with the missing end drawn from the germline J gene. The rearrangement joins TRBV10-3 to TRBJ2-2; 9 nucleotides match TRBD1. From germline, CDR1 is ENHRY and CDR2 SYGVKD. The CDR3 sequence is 15 residues long. CDR3 sequence reads: CAISESTGGRLPLFF. The sequenced part of the CDR3 DNA is TGTGCCATCAGTGAGTCGACAGGGGGGAGACTTCCG.

Remarks on this clone: Read sequence stops 3 residues before the CDR3 end, and the germline J gene provides the missing end. V and J are TRBV20-1 and TRBJ1-5; 8 positions agree with TRBD1. This CDR3 has 14 amino acids. The J segment lost 6 bases and the V segment lost 6 bases, leaving 10 bases of the junction unmatched. Germline values: CDR1 DFQATT, CDR2 SNEGSKA (reference sequence). Partial CDR3 DNA: TGCAGTGCAAGGGGCAGGGGGCAAGGTCAGCCC. The encoded protein is CSARGRGQGQP. The complete CDR3 reads CSARGRGQGQPQHF.

The sequenced part of the CDR3 DNA is TGTGCCAGCAGTGGGACAGAAGGGACC. Translated: CASSGTEGT. The entire CDR3 protein is CASSGTEGTQYF. The rearrangement links TRBV6-1 to TRBJ2-5; a possible D gene is TRBD1 (6 bases). Read data end 3 residues before the CDR3 end; the end is taken from the germline J gene. The V end was cut by 4 bases, the J end by 7 bases, with 10 bases between. This CDR3 region has 12 residues. The germline CDR1 and CDR2 sequences are MNHNS and SASEGT.

Of note for this clone: The read terminates 3 residues ahead of where the CDR3 ends, so the germline J gene completes it. The V and J genes are TRBV19 and TRBJ1-2, with TRBD1 identical over 7 bases. The trim removed 7 bases at V and 3 bases at J, leaving 2 bases unmatched. CDR3 size: 12 residues. Germline loops: CDR1 LNHDA, CDR2 SQIVND (reference sequence). The DNA read from the CDR3 is TGTGCCAGTAATGACAGGGACTATGGC. This encodes CASNDRDYG. The full CDR3 is CASNDRDYGYTF.

On this clone: The read stops 3 residues short of the end of the CDR3; the missing end is completed from the germline J gene. The chain couples TRBV7-9 to TRBJ2-7; 9 positions agree with TRBD2. J gave up 2 bases and V 3 bases, and 2 bases lay outside the gene matches. The germline gives CDR1 SEHNR, CDR2 FQNEAQ (reference sequence). The CDR3 is made up of 14 amino acids. The CDR3 here is CASSFSGGTYEQYF. Partial CDR3 DNA: TGTGCCAGCAGCTTTAGCGGGGGAACCTACGAG. Combining the CDR3 with reference TRBV7-9 and TRBJ2-7 gives the whole variable domain DTGVSQNPRHKITKRGQNVTFRCDPISEHNRLYWYRQTLGQGPEFLTYFQNEAQLEKSRLLSDRFSAERPKGSFSTLEIQRTEQGDSAMYLCASSFSGGTYEQYFGPGTRLTVT.

On this clone: The sequence runs out 3 residues before the end of the CDR3; the remainder is reconstructed from the germline J gene. This chain uses TRBV5-1 with TRBJ1-6, with a weak D call TRBD1 (6 bases). The CDR3 runs to 15 residues. V shed 3 bases and J shed 2 bases, with 9 bases lying between them. From germline, CDR1 is SGHRS and CDR2 YFSETQ. The CDR3 here is CASSSPGAYNSPLHF. The CDR3 DNA, read in part, is TGCGCCAGCAGCTCCCCAGGGGCCTATAATTCACCC.

Regarding this clone: The CDR3 end falls 3 residues outside the read, so it is completed with the germline J gene. V and J are TRBV5-6 and TRBJ2-3; 7 positions match TRBD2. The CDR3 contains 14 residues. Germline V gives CDR1 SGHDT, CDR2 YYEEEE. The CDR3 region is CASSSTGEGETQYF. The sequenced CDR3 bases are TGTGCCAGCAGCTCGACCGGGGAGGGAGAGACG. Full variable domain (remainder filled in from reference TRBV5-6 and TRBJ2-3): DAGVTQSPTHLIKTRGQQVTLRCSPKSGHDTVSWYQQALGQGPQFIFQYYEEEERQRGNFPDRFSGHQFPNYSSELNVNALLLGDSALYLCASSSTGEGETQYFGPGTRLTVL.

A remark on this clone: From the germline J gene comes the end of the CDR3, since the read stops 3 residues before it. The chain uses TRBV7-3 and TRBJ2-2; maybe TRBD1 (7 bases). CDR1 SGHTA and CDR2 FQGTGA come from the germline V gene. CDR3 length equals 17 residues. CDR3 DNA (partial): TGTGCCAGCAGCCCAGGGATTAGGCGGGACAGAAATGAAAAG. Translating it yields CASSPGIRRDRNEK. From start to end, the CDR3 is CASSPGIRRDRNEKLFF.

Comments on this clone: Read sequence stops 3 residues before the CDR3 end, and the germline J gene provides the missing end. This chain joins TRBV4-2 and TRBJ2-2; 7 nucleotides align to TRBD2. CDR3 size: 18 residues. CDR1 and CDR2 from the germline V gene are LGHNA and YNFKEQ. V lost 0 bases, J lost 3 bases, and 10 bases stayed unmatched. Incomplete CDR3 DNA: TGTGCCAGCAGCCAAGATCGTTTTCGGGGGGACCACACCGGGGAG. Protein: CASSQDRFRGDHTGE. Given in full, the CDR3 is CASSQDRFRGDHTGELFF.